One T cell receptor beta chain is described in this entry. One end of the junction is discordant with germline, which a read error may explain. Across 20 to 25 US areas, participants ranged in age from roughly 18 to 95 years. Either two negative PCRs, clearance, or symptom resolution qualified Cohort 3 donors as recovered. Measured with immunoSEQ multiplex PCR; TCRdb has only the in-frame clones, and not every one. The sample lists 150,000 or so clones; over 75% were seen once. The V gene's germline CDR1 is SGDLS and CDR2 YYNGEE. This CDR3 has 12 amino acids. The data originate from a study of blood T cell repertoires in COVID-19.

The sequencing input was PBMCs or T cells enriched from blood (not recorded which). The rearrangement links TRBV9 to TRBJ1-2; 8 positions agree with TRBD1. The sequence came from a woman between 50 and 59 years old who had recovered from COVID-19. CDR3 region: CASSHLGQEYHF. DNA for the CDR3: TGTGCCAGCAGCCACCTGGGACAGGAATACCATTTC.